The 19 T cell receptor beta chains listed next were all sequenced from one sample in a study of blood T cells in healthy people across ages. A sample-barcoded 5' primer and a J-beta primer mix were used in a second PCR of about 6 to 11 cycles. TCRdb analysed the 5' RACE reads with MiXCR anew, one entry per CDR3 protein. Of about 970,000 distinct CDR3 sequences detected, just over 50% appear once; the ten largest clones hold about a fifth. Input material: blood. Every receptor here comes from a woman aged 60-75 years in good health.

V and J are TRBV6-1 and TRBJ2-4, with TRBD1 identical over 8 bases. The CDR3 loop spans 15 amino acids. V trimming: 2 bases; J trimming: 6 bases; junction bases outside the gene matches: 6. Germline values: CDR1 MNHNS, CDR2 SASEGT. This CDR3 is CASSEQGARGNIQYF. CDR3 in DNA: TGTGCCAGCAGTGAACAGGGGGCGCGTGGAAACATTCAGTACTTC.

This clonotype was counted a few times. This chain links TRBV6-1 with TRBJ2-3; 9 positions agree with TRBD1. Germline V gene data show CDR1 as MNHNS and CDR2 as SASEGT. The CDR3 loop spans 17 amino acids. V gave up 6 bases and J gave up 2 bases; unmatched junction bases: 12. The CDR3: CASRILAGTGSTDTQYF. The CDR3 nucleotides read TGTGCCAGCAGGATCCTTGCCGGGACAGGGTCCACAGATACGCAGTATTTT.

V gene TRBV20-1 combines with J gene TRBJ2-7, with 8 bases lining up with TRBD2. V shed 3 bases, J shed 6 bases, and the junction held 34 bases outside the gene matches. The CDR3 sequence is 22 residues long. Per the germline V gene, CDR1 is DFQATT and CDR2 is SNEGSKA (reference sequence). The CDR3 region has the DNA TGCAGTGCTAGCCCACTAATCAACCGAGGGGATTTAACTAGCGGAGCGACCGGCGAGCAGTACTTC. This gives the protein CSASPLINRGDLTSGATGEQYF.

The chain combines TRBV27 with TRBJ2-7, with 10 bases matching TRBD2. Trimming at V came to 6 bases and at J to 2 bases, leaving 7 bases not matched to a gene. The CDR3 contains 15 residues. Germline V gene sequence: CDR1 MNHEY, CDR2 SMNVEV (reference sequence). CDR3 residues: CASSLGLADPYEQYF. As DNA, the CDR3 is TGTGCCAGCAGCCTCGGACTAGCGGATCCCTACGAGCAGTACTTC.

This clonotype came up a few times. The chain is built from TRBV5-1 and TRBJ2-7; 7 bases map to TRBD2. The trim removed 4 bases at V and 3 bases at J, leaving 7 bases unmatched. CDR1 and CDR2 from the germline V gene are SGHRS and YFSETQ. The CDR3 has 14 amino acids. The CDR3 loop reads CASSREGMNYEQYF. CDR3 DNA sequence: TGCGCCAGCAGCAGGGAGGGTATGAACTACGAGCAGTACTTC.

CDR3 in amino acids: CASSSLKRTGYYEQYF. Written as DNA, the CDR3 is TGTGCCAGCAGTTCCTTAAAAAGGACAGGGTACTACGAGCAGTACTTC. The rearrangement joins TRBV28 to TRBJ2-7; 8 nucleotides align to TRBD1. Germline assignment: CDR1 MDHEN and CDR2 SYDVKM. The CDR3 totals 16 residues. V was clipped by 4 bases and J by 3 bases; unmatched bases: 11.

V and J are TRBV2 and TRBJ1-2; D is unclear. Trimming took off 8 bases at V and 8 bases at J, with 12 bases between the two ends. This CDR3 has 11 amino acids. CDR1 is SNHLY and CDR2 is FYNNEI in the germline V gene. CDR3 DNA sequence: TGTGCCAGCTGGGAGACCGGCGGCTACACCTTC. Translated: CASWETGGYTF.

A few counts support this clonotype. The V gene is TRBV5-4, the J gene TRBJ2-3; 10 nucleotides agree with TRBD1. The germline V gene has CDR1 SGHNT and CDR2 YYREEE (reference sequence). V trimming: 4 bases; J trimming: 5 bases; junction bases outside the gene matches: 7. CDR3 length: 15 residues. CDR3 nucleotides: TGTGCCAGCAGCCGTTTTGGGACAGGGGAAGATACGCAGTATTTT. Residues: CASSRFGTGEDTQYF.

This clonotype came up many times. The DNA for the CDR3 is TGTGCCAGCAGTCCCTATACACTAGCGGATACGCAGTATTTT. This sequence encodes CASSPYTLADTQYF. This chain joins TRBV27 and TRBJ2-3, with 7 bases lining up with TRBD2. This CDR3 has 14 amino acids. Looked up from germline, CDR1 is MNHEY and CDR2 is SMNVEV (reference sequence). V trimming: 5 bases; J trimming: 6 bases; junction bases outside the gene matches: 8.

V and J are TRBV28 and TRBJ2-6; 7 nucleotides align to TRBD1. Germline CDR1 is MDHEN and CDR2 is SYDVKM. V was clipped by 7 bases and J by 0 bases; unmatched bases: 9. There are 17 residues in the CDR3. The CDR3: CASTRQGFSSGANVLTF. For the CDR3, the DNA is TGTGCCAGCACCCGACAGGGTTTCAGCTCTGGGGCCAACGTCCTGACTTTC.

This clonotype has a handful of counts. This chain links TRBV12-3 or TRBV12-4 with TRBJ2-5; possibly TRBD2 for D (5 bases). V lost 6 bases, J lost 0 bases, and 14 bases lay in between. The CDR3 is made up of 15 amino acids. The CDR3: CASSRMGAHQETQYF. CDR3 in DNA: TGTGCCAGCAGCCGAATGGGAGCCCACCAAGAGACCCAGTACTTC.

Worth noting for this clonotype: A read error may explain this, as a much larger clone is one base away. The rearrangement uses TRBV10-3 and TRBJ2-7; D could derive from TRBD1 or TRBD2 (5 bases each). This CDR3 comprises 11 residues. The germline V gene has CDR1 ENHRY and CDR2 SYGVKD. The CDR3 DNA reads TGTGCCATCGGGGGTACCTACGAGCGGTACTTC. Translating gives CAIGGTYERYF.

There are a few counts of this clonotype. For the CDR3, the DNA is TGTGCCAGCTTCGCGGAGATAGCGGTCTCGGATACGCAGTATTTT. This codes for CASFAEIAVSDTQYF. The V gene is TRBV28, the J gene TRBJ2-3; perhaps TRBD2 as D (6 bases). Trimming removed 8 bases at V and 6 bases at J, with 21 bases between. The germline gives CDR1 MDHEN, CDR2 SYDVKM. The CDR3 consists of 15 residues.

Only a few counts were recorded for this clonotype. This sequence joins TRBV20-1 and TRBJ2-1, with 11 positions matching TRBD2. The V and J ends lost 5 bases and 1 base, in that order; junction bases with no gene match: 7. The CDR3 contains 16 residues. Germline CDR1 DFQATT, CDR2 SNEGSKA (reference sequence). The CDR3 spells CSAVRLAGISYNEQFF. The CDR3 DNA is TGCAGTGCTGTTCGACTAGCGGGGATATCCTACAATGAGCAGTTCTTC.

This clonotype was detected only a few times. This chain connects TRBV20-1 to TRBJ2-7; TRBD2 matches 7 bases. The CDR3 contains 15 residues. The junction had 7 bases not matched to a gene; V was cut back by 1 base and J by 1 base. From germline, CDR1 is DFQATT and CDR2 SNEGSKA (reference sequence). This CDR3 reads CSARVLGLPSYEQYF. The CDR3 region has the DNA TGCAGTGCTAGAGTATTGGGACTACCTTCCTACGAGCAGTACTTC.

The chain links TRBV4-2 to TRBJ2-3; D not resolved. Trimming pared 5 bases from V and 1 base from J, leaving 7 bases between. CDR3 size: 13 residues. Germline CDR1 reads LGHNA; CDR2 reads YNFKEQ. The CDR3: CASSAGGTDTQYF. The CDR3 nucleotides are TGTGCCAGCAGCGCTGGCGGCACAGATACGCAGTATTTT.

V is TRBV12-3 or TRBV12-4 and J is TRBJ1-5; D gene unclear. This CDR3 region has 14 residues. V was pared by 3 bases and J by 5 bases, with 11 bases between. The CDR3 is CASSFFMNDQPQHF. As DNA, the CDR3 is TGTGCCAGCAGTTTTTTCATGAATGATCAGCCCCAGCATTTT.

The CDR3 here is CASKGRTQETQYF. The CDR3 coding sequence is TGTGCCAGCAAGGGGCGGACCCAAGAGACCCAGTACTTC. The chain has TRBV12-3 or TRBV12-4 and TRBJ2-5; possibly TRBD1 for D (5 bases). V was pared by 7 bases and J by 1 base, with 10 bases between. The CDR3 is 13 residues long.

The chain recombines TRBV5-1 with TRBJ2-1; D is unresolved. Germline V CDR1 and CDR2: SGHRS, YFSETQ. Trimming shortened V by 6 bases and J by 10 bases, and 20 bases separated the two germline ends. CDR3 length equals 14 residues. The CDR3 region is CASTSRASTHEQFF. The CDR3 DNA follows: TGCGCCAGCACTTCTCGGGCGTCCACCCACGAGCAGTTCTTC.